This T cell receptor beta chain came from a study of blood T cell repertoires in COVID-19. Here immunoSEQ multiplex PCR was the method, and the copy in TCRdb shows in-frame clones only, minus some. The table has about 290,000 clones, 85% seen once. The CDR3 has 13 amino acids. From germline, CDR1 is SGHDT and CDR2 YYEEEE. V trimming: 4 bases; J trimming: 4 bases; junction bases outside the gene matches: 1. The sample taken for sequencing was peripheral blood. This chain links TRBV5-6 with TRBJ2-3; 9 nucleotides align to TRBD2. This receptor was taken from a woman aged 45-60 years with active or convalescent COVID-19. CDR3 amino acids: CASSRGGADTQYF. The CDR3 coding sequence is TGTGCCAGCAGCCGCGGGGGGGCAGATACGCAGTATTTT.